Included here is one T cell receptor (beta chain) sequence, with context. These data come from a study of T cells after yellow fever vaccination. Study at large: With SMART-Seq v4 Ultra Low Input, the fractions containing low cell numbers were prepared.

The CDR3 loop spans 14 amino acids. V gave up 4 bases and J gave up 3 bases, with 10 bases separating them. MiXCR was run by TCRdb on the 5' RACE reads, yielding one entry per CDR3 protein. The table shows roughly 260,000 distinct CDR3 sequences, with 10% to 15% occurring only once. The clonotype comes from a young man who received the YFV17D yellow fever vaccine. This specimen consisted of CD4+ T cells sorted from PBMCs, obtained 45 days after the yellow fever booster vaccination. This chain connects TRBV12-3 or TRBV12-4 to TRBJ2-1; no reliable D call. This CDR3 reads CASSSREDYNEQFF. In DNA form, the CDR3 reads TGTGCCAGCAGTTCACGAGAAGACTACAATGAGCAGTTCTTC.